Each of the 25 T cell receptor beta chains below was sequenced from the same sample in a study of lymphopenia after photon versus proton radiotherapy. Assay used: immunoSEQ multiplex PCR; TCRdb lists only in-frame clones, some missing. The sample has about 40,000 clones, 85% to 90% seen once. The material was peripheral blood, obtained from a patient treated with proton-based radiotherapy. The receptor set was obtained from a woman aged 70-85 years with pancreatic cancer. Some clones in this sample may be carry-over from other donors' samples.

This chain joins TRBV27 and TRBJ1-1, with TRBD1 matching 9 bases. CDR1 is MNHEY, CDR2 SMNVEV, per germline (reference sequence). The CDR3 totals 15 residues. Trimming removed 6 bases from V and 3 bases from J; junction bases left unmatched: 8. CDR3 residues: CASRKQGAPDTEAFF. The CDR3 DNA sequence: TGTGCCAGCAGAAAACAGGGGGCGCCGGACACTGAAGCTTTCTTT.

The chain uses TRBV18 and TRBJ1-1; 7 nucleotides agree with TRBD1. V lost 3 bases, J lost 6 bases, and 10 bases stayed unmatched. The germline V gene has CDR1 KGHSH and CDR2 LQKENI. The CDR3 covers 15 residues. In DNA, the CDR3 is TGTGCCAGCTCACCGCGACAGGGTTTATCCGCTGAAGCTTTCTTT. It is translated as CASSPRQGLSAEAFF.

The chain has TRBV28 and TRBJ1-2; 11 nucleotides agree with TRBD1. Germline values: CDR1 MDHEN, CDR2 SYDVKM. Germline trimming cut 8 bases from V and 2 bases from J; bases unmatched to any gene: 10. This CDR3 contains 16 residues. The CDR3 loop reads CASHPSDRGRNYGYTF. The CDR3 DNA reads as TGTGCCAGCCACCCCTCGGACAGGGGGCGCAACTATGGCTACACCTTC.

The chain joins TRBV7-2 to TRBJ2-7; TRBD1 matches 10 bases. The CDR3 is made up of 15 amino acids. Trimming at V came to 6 bases and at J to 6 bases, leaving 11 bases not matched to a gene. Germline CDR1 is SGHTA and CDR2 is FQGNSA. The CDR3 DNA reads as TGTGCCAGCAGTTATAGCGTTGGGACAGGGGCCGAGCAGTACTTC. Protein sequence: CASSYSVGTGAEQYF. Complete variable domain (other parts from reference TRBV7-2 and TRBJ2-7): GAGVSQSPSNKVTEKGKDVELRCDPISGHTALYWYRQSLGQGLEFLIYFQGNSAPDKSGLPSDRFSAERTGGSVSTLTIQRTQQEDSAVYLCASSYSVGTGAEQYFGPGTRLTVT.

The chain uses TRBV25-1 and TRBJ2-7; 8 nucleotides line up with TRBD2. Germline V gene lookup returns CDR1 MGHDK and CDR2 SYGVNS. V was pared by 3 bases and J by 6 bases, with 7 bases of the junction left unmatched. There are 14 residues in the CDR3. The CDR3 reads CASSDLSGSSEQYF. DNA for the CDR3: TGTGCCAGCAGTGATCTGAGCGGGAGCAGCGAGCAGTACTTC.

The rearrangement joins TRBV27 to TRBJ1-5, with 9 positions matching TRBD1. Trimming at V came to 5 bases and at J to 2 bases, leaving 4 bases not matched to a gene. Per germline, CDR1 MNHEY and CDR2 SMNVEV (reference sequence). The CDR3 has 15 residues. In DNA form, the CDR3 reads TGTGCCAGCAGTACAGGGGGCGCGGGCAATCAGCCCCAGCATTTT. Translating gives CASSTGGAGNQPQHF.

This chain connects TRBV30 to TRBJ1-2; D not resolved. Between the trimmed V and J ends, which lost 0 bases and 11 bases, there was a span of 16 bases. CDR1 is GTSNPN, CDR2 SVGIG, per germline (reference sequence). CDR3 size: 13 residues. DNA of the CDR3: TGTGCCTGGAGTGTTCCCGTTCCTTCCGGGTACACCTTC. Residues: CAWSVPVPSGYTF.

V is TRBV19 and J is TRBJ2-3; D unclear. The length of the CDR3 is 13 residues. Between the trimmed V and J ends, which lost 0 bases and 3 bases, there was a span of 4 bases. Looked up from germline, CDR1 is LNHDA and CDR2 is SQIVND (reference sequence). The CDR3 DNA reads as TGTGCCAGTAGTATAGAGAAAACAGATACGCAGTATTTT. Encoded protein: CASSIEKTDTQYF. Supplemented by reference TRBV19 and TRBJ2-3, the full variable domain reads DGGITQSPKYLFRKEGQNVTLSCEQNLNHDAMYWYRQDPGQGLRLIYYSQIVNDFQKGDIAEGYSVSREKKESFPLTVTSAQKNPTAFYLCASSIEKTDTQYFGPGTRLTVL.

The chain links TRBV7-9 to TRBJ1-1; D is possibly TRBD1 (5 bases). The germline gives CDR1 SEHNR, CDR2 FQNEAQ (reference sequence). The CDR3 consists of 15 residues. V was shortened by 1 base and J by 4 bases, with 13 bases between the two germline ends. This chain's CDR3 is CASSLVARESTEAFF. Here the CDR3 DNA reads TGTGCCAGCAGCTTAGTGGCCAGGGAGTCCACTGAAGCTTTCTTT.

The CDR3 protein is CASSSPRQGLYEQYF. The DNA of the CDR3 is TGTGCCAGCAGCTCGCCCCGACAGGGGCTCTACGAGCAGTACTTC. The J gene is TRBJ2-7, the V gene TRBV11-2; 8 bases match TRBD1. The germline gives CDR1 SGHAT, CDR2 FQNNGV. The CDR3 runs 15 residues. The V segment lost 4 bases and the J segment 3 bases; nucleotides outside the gene matches: 8. Full variable domain (missing parts from reference TRBV11-2 and TRBJ2-7): EAGVAQSPRYKIIEKRQSVAFWCNPISGHATLYWYQQILGQGPKLLIQFQNNGVVDDSQLPKDRFSAERLKGVDSTLKIQPAKLEDSAVYLCASSSPRQGLYEQYFGPGTRLTVT.

The chain employs TRBV18 and TRBJ1-1; 9 bases line up with TRBD1. CDR3 length equals 17 residues. Per germline, CDR1 KGHSH and CDR2 LQKENI. Trimming took 4 bases from V and 6 from J; bases not matched to a gene: 15. The CDR3 coding sequence is TGTGCCAGCTCACTGAGGGTGTCGGGACAGGGTACTCCTGAAGCTTTCTTT. This gives the protein CASSLRVSGQGTPEAFF.

V is TRBV4-2 and J is TRBJ2-2; D is undetermined. Germline CDR1 is LGHNA and CDR2 is YNFKEQ. The CDR3 sequence is 17 residues long. Trimming removed 0 bases from V and 1 base from J, with 12 bases in between. CDR3 in amino acids: CASSQEARAENTGELFF. The DNA of the CDR3 is TGTGCCAGCAGCCAAGAGGCTCGGGCAGAGAACACCGGGGAGCTGTTTTTT.

This chain links TRBV28 with TRBJ2-3; 13 bases map to TRBD2. J lost 5 bases, V lost 6 bases, and 14 bases had no gene match. The CDR3 length is 18 residues. Germline V gene data show CDR1 as MDHEN and CDR2 as SYDVKM. In nucleotides, the CDR3 is TGTGCCAGCAGCCCTGGACTAGCGGGAGCCTCGAGGGGAGATACGCAGTATTTT. This gives the protein CASSPGLAGASRGDTQYF.

This chain links TRBV6-5 with TRBJ2-7; 7 nucleotides match TRBD1. Germline assignment: CDR1 MNHEY and CDR2 SVGAGI. The CDR3 totals 15 residues. The trim removed 2 bases at V and 3 bases at J, leaving 7 bases unmatched. CDR3 sequence reads: CASSYRAGGGYEQYF. In nucleotides, the CDR3 is TGTGCCAGCAGTTACCGGGCAGGGGGTGGCTACGAGCAGTACTTC.

This chain connects TRBV2 to TRBJ1-4; D is possibly TRBD1 (6 bases). Germline-derived CDR1 and CDR2 are SNHLY and FYNNEI. CDR3 length: 15 residues. Trimming took 6 bases from V and 5 from J, leaving 16 bases between them. The CDR3 DNA reads as TGTGCCAGCAGCTCACTAGGACAGAGAAATGAAAAACTGTTTTTT. It codes for CASSSLGQRNEKLFF.

Written as DNA, the CDR3 is TGCAGCGTTGACCCTACAGGGGGTATCGCAGATACGCAGTATTTT. Protein product: CSVDPTGGIADTQYF. The genes are TRBV29-1 and TRBJ2-3; 8 bases align to TRBD1. This CDR3 is built from 15 residues. Looked up from germline, CDR1 is SQVTM and CDR2 is ANQGSEA. The trim removed 3 bases at V and 4 bases at J, leaving 9 bases unmatched.

Of note for this clone: This likely came from a read error, as a far larger clone is one base away. Other DNA sequences in this specimen translate into the identical CDR3. J is TRBJ1-1 and V is TRBV7-9, with D possibly being TRBD1 (6 bases). There are 14 residues in the CDR3. The germline gives CDR1 SEHNR, CDR2 FQNEAQ (reference sequence). The CDR3 sequence: CASSHRTENTEAFF. The DNA of the CDR3 is TGCGCCAGCAGCCATAGGACAGAGAACACTGAAGCTTTCTTT.

The chain joins TRBV5-6 to TRBJ2-1; D call uncertain. CDR1 is SGHDT and CDR2 is YYEEEE in the germline V gene. The CDR3 has 14 amino acids. The V end lost 0 bases, the J end lost 2 bases, and 6 bases lay between the germline ends. CDR3 residues: CASSLVSAYNEQFF. CDR3 DNA sequence: TGTGCCAGCAGCTTGGTATCCGCCTACAATGAGCAGTTCTTC.

The chain links TRBV29-1 to TRBJ1-4, with 8 bases fitting TRBD1. Losses at the gene ends were 6 bases for V and 8 bases for J; bases not matched to a gene: 5. Per the germline V gene, CDR1 is SQVTM and CDR2 is ANQGSEA. This CDR3 contains 12 residues. CDR3 sequence reads: CSVQGAGEKLFF. As DNA, the CDR3 is TGCAGCGTCCAGGGGGCTGGGGAAAAACTGTTTTTT. Together with reference TRBV29-1 and TRBJ1-4, the CDR3 gives the full variable domain: SAVISQKPSRDICQRGTSLTIQCQVDSQVTMMFWYRQQPGQSLTLIATANQGSEATYESGFVIDKFPISRPNLTFSTLTVSNMSPEDSSIYLCSVQGAGEKLFFGSGTQLSVL.

This sequence joins TRBV27 and TRBJ2-5; 7 positions match TRBD2. J was trimmed by 5 bases and V by 6 bases; bases with no gene match: 9. CDR3 size: 14 residues. CDR1 is MNHEY, CDR2 SMNVEV, per germline (reference sequence). The CDR3 nucleotides read TGTGCCAGCAGCCTCTGGGGGGGACGGGAGACCCAGTACTTC. It is translated as CASSLWGGRETQYF.

The gene calls are TRBV28 and TRBJ2-1; TRBD2 is a possible D gene (6 bases). Trimming removed 6 bases from V and 7 bases from J, with 13 bases in between. The CDR3 runs 13 residues. CDR1 MDHEN and CDR2 SYDVKM come from the germline V gene. The CDR3, as DNA: TGTGCCAGCAGACGGGAGCTTTGGAATGAGCAGTTCTTC. Amino acid sequence: CASRRELWNEQFF.

The chain uses TRBV18 and TRBJ2-7, with D tentatively TRBD1 (6 bases). The germline CDR1 and CDR2 sequences are KGHSH and LQKENI. The V end was cut by 5 bases, the J end by 2 bases, with 16 bases between. This CDR3 is 15 amino acids long. The CDR3 protein is CASSSQPGQTYEQYF. Here the CDR3 DNA reads TGTGCCAGCTCAAGCCAGCCAGGACAGACCTACGAGCAGTACTTC.

The count of this clone is one. The J gene is TRBJ1-1, the V gene TRBV7-9, with 8 bases matching TRBD1. In germline, CDR1 is SEHNR, CDR2 FQNEAQ (reference sequence). Trimming took 5 bases from V and 6 from J; bases not matched to a gene: 8. This CDR3 region has 14 residues. The CDR3 protein is CASSPGTGQAEAFF. The CDR3 DNA is TGTGCCAGCAGCCCCGGGACAGGTCAGGCTGAAGCTTTCTTT.

V and J are TRBV2 and TRBJ2-1; 8 bases align to TRBD2. This CDR3 has 14 amino acids. The V gene's germline CDR1 is SNHLY and CDR2 FYNNEI. After removal of 4 bases from V and 4 bases from J, the junction contained 3 bases not matched to a gene. CDR3 amino acids: CASSVSGAYNEQFF. CDR3 coding DNA: TGTGCCAGCAGTGTTAGCGGGGCATACAATGAGCAGTTCTTC.

The chain uses TRBV10-3 and TRBJ1-5; no clear D gene. CDR3 length: 14 residues. V lost 4 bases and J 5 bases, leaving 12 bases between the germline ends. The V gene's germline CDR1 is ENHRY and CDR2 SYGVKD. The CDR3: CAISAGGLDQPQHF. The DNA of the CDR3 is TGTGCCATCAGTGCCGGCGGCCTCGATCAGCCCCAGCATTTT.